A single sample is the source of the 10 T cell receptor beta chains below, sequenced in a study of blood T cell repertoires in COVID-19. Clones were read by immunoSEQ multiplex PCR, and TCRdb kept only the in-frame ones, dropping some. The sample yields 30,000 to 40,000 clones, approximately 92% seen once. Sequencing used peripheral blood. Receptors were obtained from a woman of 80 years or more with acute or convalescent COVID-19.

CDR3: CASSLGGTRDNEQFF. The DNA of the CDR3 is TGTGCCAGCAGCTTGGGGGGGACTAGGGACAATGAGCAGTTCTTC. The chain recombines TRBV5-6 with TRBJ2-1; 8 bases fit TRBD2. Germline V CDR1 and CDR2: SGHDT, YYEEEE. V lost 0 bases and J lost 5; bases outside the gene matches: 4. This CDR3 region has 15 residues.

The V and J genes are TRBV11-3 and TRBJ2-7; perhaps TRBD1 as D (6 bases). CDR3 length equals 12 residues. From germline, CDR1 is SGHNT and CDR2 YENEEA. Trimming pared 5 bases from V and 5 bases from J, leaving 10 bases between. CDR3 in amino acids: CASSPGTNEQYF. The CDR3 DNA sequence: TGTGCCAGCAGCCCCGGGACAAACGAGCAGTACTTC.

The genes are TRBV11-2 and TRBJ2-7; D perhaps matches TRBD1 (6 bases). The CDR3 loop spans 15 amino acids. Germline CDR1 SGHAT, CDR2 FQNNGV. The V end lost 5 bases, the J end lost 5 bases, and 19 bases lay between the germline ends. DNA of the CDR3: TGTGCCAGCAGCACTACCCCAGTGGGGGCCCACGAGCAGTACTTC. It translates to CASSTTPVGAHEQYF.

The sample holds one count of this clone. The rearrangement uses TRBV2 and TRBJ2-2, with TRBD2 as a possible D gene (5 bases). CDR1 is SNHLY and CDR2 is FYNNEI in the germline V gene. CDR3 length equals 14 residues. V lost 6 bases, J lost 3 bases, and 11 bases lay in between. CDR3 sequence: CASRLDGDTGELFF. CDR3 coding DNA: TGTGCCAGCAGACTCGACGGGGACACCGGGGAGCTGTTTTTT.

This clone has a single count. The CDR3 region is CSVEALLVRGTEAFF. The CDR3, as DNA: TGCAGCGTTGAAGCCCTCCTAGTACGGGGCACTGAAGCTTTCTTT. V usage is TRBV29-1 and J usage is TRBJ1-1, with unresolved D. The CDR3 sequence is 15 residues long. Trimming stripped 1 base from V and 4 bases from J, with 16 bases between. The germline V gene encodes CDR1 SQVTM and CDR2 ANQGSEA.

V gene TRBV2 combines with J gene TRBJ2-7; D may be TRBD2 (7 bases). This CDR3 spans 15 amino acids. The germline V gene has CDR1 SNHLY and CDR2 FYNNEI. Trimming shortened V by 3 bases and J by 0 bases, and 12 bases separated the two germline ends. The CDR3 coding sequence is TGTGCCAGCAGTGAGGGGAGGGGGTTCTCCTACGAGCAGTACTTC. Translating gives CASSEGRGFSYEQYF.

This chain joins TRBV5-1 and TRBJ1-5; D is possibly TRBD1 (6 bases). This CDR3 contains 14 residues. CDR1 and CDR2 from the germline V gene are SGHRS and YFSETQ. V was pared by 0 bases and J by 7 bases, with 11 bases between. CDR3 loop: CASSLGGGNQPQHF. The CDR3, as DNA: TGCGCCAGCAGCTTGGGAGGGGGAAACCAGCCCCAGCATTTT.

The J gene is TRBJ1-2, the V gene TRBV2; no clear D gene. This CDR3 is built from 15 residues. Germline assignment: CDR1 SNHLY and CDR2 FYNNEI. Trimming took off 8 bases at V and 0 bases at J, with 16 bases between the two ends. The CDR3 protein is CASVRGRNPNYGYTF. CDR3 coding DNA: TGTGCCAGCGTCCGAGGCCGAAATCCTAACTATGGCTACACCTTC. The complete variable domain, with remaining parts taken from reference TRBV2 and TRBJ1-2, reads EPEVTQTPSHQVTQMGQEVILRCVPISNHLYFYWYRQILGQKVEFLVSFYNNEISEKSEIFDDQFSVERPDGSNFTLKIRSTKLEDSAMYFCASVRGRNPNYGYTFGSGTRLTVV.

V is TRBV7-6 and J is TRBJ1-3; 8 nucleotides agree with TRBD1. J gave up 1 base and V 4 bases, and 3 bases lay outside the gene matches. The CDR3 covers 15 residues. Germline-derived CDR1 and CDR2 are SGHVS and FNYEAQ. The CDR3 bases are TGTGCCAGCAGCTCTACAGGGGGATCTGGAAACACCATATATTTT. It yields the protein CASSSTGGSGNTIYF.

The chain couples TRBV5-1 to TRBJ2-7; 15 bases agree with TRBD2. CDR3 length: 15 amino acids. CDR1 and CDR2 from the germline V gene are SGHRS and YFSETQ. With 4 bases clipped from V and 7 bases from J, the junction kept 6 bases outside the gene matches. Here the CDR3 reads CASSTGLAGGSEQYF. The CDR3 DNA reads TGCGCCAGCAGCACGGGACTAGCGGGGGGCTCGGAGCAGTACTTC.